The rows below give T cell receptor beta chains drawn from one sample of a study of T cells in localized non-small cell lung cancer. Clones were read by immunoSEQ multiplex PCR, and TCRdb kept only the in-frame ones, dropping some. The sample shows about 52,000 clones, roughly 86% of them seen only once. The sample here was PBMCs, taken before any cancer treatment. These receptors were taken from a female donor with stage II lung adenocarcinoma. Each CDR3 is given with its conserved first and last residue. The D gene is left open where the match is weak. Some rows have no size entry. The others give once, few or many, or a class for an expanded clone.

d_call,v_call,j_call,clone_size,cdr3_aa,cdr3_nt
TRBD2,TRBV4-1,TRBJ2-3,-,CASSLLADTQYF,TGCGCCAGCAGCCTACTAGCGGATACGCAGTATTTT
-,TRBV5-8,TRBJ2-3,-,CASSTRTDTQYF,TGTGCCAGCAGCACTCGCACAGATACGCAGTATTTT
TRBD2,TRBV7-9,TRBJ2-7,-,CASSSLGGVGYEQYF,TGTGCCAGCAGCTCCCTGGGAGGGGTGGGCTACGAGCAGTACTTC
-,TRBV18,TRBJ1-2,once,CASSPTMGGPNYGYTF,TGTGCCAGCTCACCAACGATGGGGGGCCCTAACTATGGCTACACCTTC
-,TRBV19,TRBJ1-2,-,CASRDVNYGYTF,TGTGCCAGCAGGGACGTGAACTATGGCTACACCTTC
TRBD1,TRBV2,TRBJ2-2,-,CASSGQGNTGELFF,TGTGCCAGCAGTGGACAGGGAAACACCGGGGAGCTGTTTTTT
-,TRBV5-5,TRBJ1-2,-,CASSSYMWGRNNYGYTF,TGTGCCAGCAGCTCATATATGTGGGGGAGAAATAACTATGGCTACACCTTC
-,TRBV11-2,TRBJ2-7,-,CASSSRTDSYEQYF,TGTGCCAGCAGCTCCCGGACTGATAGCTACGAGCAGTACTTC
TRBD1,TRBV6-5,TRBJ1-5,-,CASSFGQDQPQHF,TGTGCCAGCAGTTTTGGACAGGATCAGCCCCAGCATTTT
-,TRBV11-2,TRBJ1-6,-,CASSVQIGYNSPLHF,TGTGCCAGCAGCGTACAGATTGGATATAATTCACCCCTCCACTTT
-,TRBV4-1,TRBJ2-7,-,CASSQQWAESSYEQYF,TGCGCCAGCAGCCAACAGTGGGCGGAGAGCTCCTACGAGCAGTACTTC
TRBD1,TRBV7-2,TRBJ1-2,few,CASSKRDRGIGF,TGTGCCAGCAGCAAACGGGACAGGGGAATAGGTTTC
-,TRBV9,TRBJ2-7,once,CASSHISATTYYEQYF,TGTGCCAGCAGCCACATTTCGGCCACTACTTACTACGAGCAGTACTTC
-,TRBV2,TRBJ1-1,-,CASSDVKSEAFF,TGTGCCAGCAGTGATGTGAAATCTGAAGCTTTCTTT
-,TRBV15,TRBJ2-1,-,CATSREGGDEQFF,TGTGCCACCAGCAGAGAAGGAGGAGATGAGCAGTTCTTC
-,TRBV7-6,TRBJ1-2,-,CASSHLGSYGYTF,TGTGCCAGCAGTCATCTTGGGAGCTATGGCTACACCTTC
TRBD1,TRBV5-1,TRBJ2-2,-,CASSLTGTGSPGELFF,TGCGCCAGCAGCCTTACCGGGACAGGGTCCCCCGGGGAGCTGTTTTTT
TRBD1,TRBV6-5,TRBJ1-2,-,CASSTDRGSFGYTF,TGTGCCAGCAGCACCGACAGGGGCAGCTTTGGCTACACCTTC
-,TRBV5-5,TRBJ1-2,-,CASSLAWAGTYGYTF,TGTGCCAGCAGCTTGGCCTGGGCAGGGACCTATGGCTACACCTTC
TRBD2,TRBV2,TRBJ2-1,-,CASSEGGGDLNEQFF,TGTGCCAGCAGTGAAGGTGGGGGGGATCTAAATGAGCAGTTCTTC
-,TRBV6-1,TRBJ2-4,-,CASSEQVAMNIQYF,TGTGCCAGCAGTGAACAGGTCGCGATGAACATTCAGTACTTC
TRBD2,TRBV9,TRBJ2-3,-,CASSVGLAGLVDTQYF,TGTGCCAGCAGCGTAGGACTAGCGGGATTGGTGGATACGCAGTATTTT
-,TRBV5-4,TRBJ2-3,-,CASSRNSDTQYF,TGTGCCAGCAGCCGGAACTCAGATACGCAGTATTTT
-,TRBV5-1,TRBJ1-1,-,CASSLSGAGTEAFF,TGCGCCAGCAGCTTGTCAGGGGCTGGAACTGAAGCTTTCTTT
-,TRBV7-2,TRBJ1-1,-,CASSLRIGAEAFF,TGTGCCAGCAGCTTAAGAATTGGGGCTGAAGCTTTCTTT
TRBD1,TRBV5-1,TRBJ1-1,-,CASSSGGSYTEAFF,TGCGCCAGCAGCTCAGGGGGGTCTTACACTGAAGCTTTCTTT
-,TRBV11-2,TRBJ1-2,-,CASSSSVSLIRGYTF,TGTGCCAGCAGCTCTTCGGTCTCTTTAATAAGGGGCTACACCTTC
TRBD1,TRBV2,TRBJ1-2,-,CASIIDRGHSSYTF,TGTGCCAGCATTATCGACAGGGGGCATAGTAGCTACACCTTC
-,TRBV9,TRBJ2-1,-,CASSVATGLYNEQFF,TGTGCCAGCAGCGTAGCTACGGGGCTCTACAATGAGCAGTTCTTC
TRBD2,TRBV5-1,TRBJ2-3,-,CASSPTSGGRTDTQYF,TGCGCCAGCAGCCCTACTAGCGGGGGGCGCACAGATACGCAGTATTTT
TRBD2,TRBV5-1,TRBJ2-2,-,CASSWGLAVTGELFF,TGCGCCAGCAGCTGGGGACTAGCTGTTACCGGGGAGCTGTTTTTT
-,TRBV5-5,TRBJ1-2,-,CASSTGPESYGYTF,TGTGCCAGCAGCACCGGACCAGAGAGCTATGGCTACACCTTC
-,TRBV6-5,TRBJ1-1,-,CASSYSTGNTEAFF,TGTGCCAGCAGTTACTCGACAGGGAACACTGAAGCTTTCTTT
-,TRBV7-2,TRBJ2-7,-,CASISDRTYEQYF,TGTGCCAGCATCTCCGACAGGACCTACGAGCAGTACTTC
-,TRBV10-3,TRBJ2-1,once,CAINNPAASYNEQFF,TGTGCCATCAACAATCCAGCGGCCTCCTACAATGAGCAGTTCTTC
TRBD2,TRBV27,TRBJ2-7,-,CASRRGRGGYEQYF,TGTGCCAGCAGAAGAGGGAGGGGAGGCTACGAGCAGTACTTC
TRBD1,TRBV6-5,TRBJ2-1,-,CASSPRTGLANEQFF,TGTGCCAGCAGCCCCAGGACAGGTCTTGCCAATGAGCAGTTCTTC
-,TRBV6-6,TRBJ1-2,-,CASSSSRYYGYTF,TGTGCCAGCAGTTCCTCCCGGTACTATGGCTACACCTTC
-,TRBV5-8,TRBJ1-2,-,CASSSEGPGYGYTF,TGTGCCAGCAGCTCAGAAGGGCCGGGGTATGGCTACACCTTC
-,TRBV11-2,TRBJ1-2,-,CASSLAGSNYGYTF,TGTGCCAGCAGCTTGGCGGGGTCTAACTATGGCTACACCTTC
-,TRBV29-1,TRBJ2-1,-,CSVDGGGGGEQFF,TGCAGCGTTGATGGAGGGGGAGGTGGCGAGCAGTTCTTC